This section outlines one T cell receptor beta chain sequence together with its context. This sample stems from a study of blood T cell repertoires in COVID-19. Study details: Sources were T cells, B-cell-depleted T cells, or PBMCs; the material itself was cDNA or gDNA.

Original methodology: How many nucleated cells were present was estimated from reference gene primer amplification. Clones were sequenced by immunoSEQ multiplex PCR, and TCRdb holds only the in-frame ones, with some missing. Clonal size and the V and J genes are those of that table, whereas D and trimming came from the DNA. In the table there are approximately 190,000 clones, more than 85% of which are singletons. The CDR3 has 14 amino acids. Germline V CDR1 and CDR2: SGDLS, YYNGEE. Trimming removed 4 bases from V and 5 bases from J; junction bases left unmatched: 8. Participants reported their clinical history, and cohort assignment relied on those reports.

Material for sequencing was PBMCs or T cells enriched from blood (not recorded which). The chain is built from TRBV9 and TRBJ1-1; 7 bases fit TRBD1. The receptor comes from a woman between 40 and 55 years old in a cohort exposed to, infected with or recovered from COVID-19 (not recorded which). The CDR3 reads CASSPSDRVTEAFF. The CDR3 coding sequence is TGTGCCAGCAGCCCAAGTGACAGGGTAACTGAAGCTTTCTTT.